What follows are 25 T cell receptor beta chains derived from one specimen sequenced in a study of T cell responses to AZD1222 COVID-19 vaccine. TCRdb keeps only in-frame clones here, not all; method: immunoSEQ multiplex PCR. The repertoire holds more than 150,000 clones, with around 92% as singletons. The sample consisted of peripheral blood, taken on day 0 of AZD1222 vaccination. These receptor sequences come from an adult in good health.

The chain employs TRBV14 and TRBJ1-3; tentatively, D is TRBD1 (5 bases). Trimming took off 1 base at V and 0 bases at J, with 7 bases between the two ends. CDR3 length equals 15 residues. Germline lookup yields CDR1 SGHDN and CDR2 FVKESK. CDR3 sequence: CASSQGGGSGNTIYF. In nucleotides, the CDR3 is TGTGCCAGCAGCCAAGGTGGGGGCTCTGGAAACACCATATATTTT.

The chain recombines TRBV4-1 with TRBJ2-2; 16 bases fit TRBD2. The junction had 8 bases not matched to a gene; V was cut back by 3 bases and J by 4 bases. The CDR3 length is 19 residues. Germline V gene data show CDR1 as MGHRA and CDR2 as YSYEKL. The CDR3 loop reads CASSHYPGTSGGATGELFF. The CDR3 DNA is TGCGCCAGCAGCCACTACCCCGGGACTAGCGGGGGGGCCACCGGGGAGCTGTTTTTT.

The V gene is TRBV18, the J gene TRBJ2-7; 9 bases are a match to TRBD1. The CDR3 is 16 residues long. Germline assignment: CDR1 KGHSH and CDR2 LQKENI. V lost 3 bases, J lost 4 bases, and 10 bases stayed unmatched. CDR3 DNA: TGTGCCAGCTCACCCAATACAGGGGGCGCGTCTTACGAGCAGTACTTC. Translation: CASSPNTGGASYEQYF.

The chain couples TRBV9 to TRBJ2-1; D tentatively fits TRBD1 or TRBD2 (5 bases each). The V end was cut by 6 bases, the J end by 3 bases, with 13 bases between. The CDR3 totals 14 residues. From germline, CDR1 is SGDLS and CDR2 YYNGEE. For the CDR3, the DNA is TGTGCCAGCAACCGGGGCGGGCTCTACAATGAGCAGTTCTTC. Amino acids: CASNRGGLYNEQFF.

V usage is TRBV5-1 and J usage is TRBJ2-3; weak D call: TRBD2 (5 bases). CDR1 is SGHRS, CDR2 YFSETQ, per germline. With 4 bases removed from V and 2 bases from J, the gap between germline ends came to 17 bases. This CDR3 is 16 amino acids long. The CDR3 here is CASSPGWRQNTDTQYF. CDR3 coding DNA: TGCGCCAGCAGCCCGGGATGGAGACAAAACACAGATACGCAGTATTTT.

The gene calls are TRBV15 and TRBJ1-2; D unclear. The V and J ends lost 3 bases and 4 bases respectively, with 12 bases between them. CDR3 length: 14 amino acids. The germline gives CDR1 LNHNV, CDR2 YYDKDF (reference sequence). CDR3 nucleotide sequence: TGTGCCACCAGCAGCAGTGAAGACTTCTATGGCTACACCTTC. As protein: CATSSSEDFYGYTF.

The genes are TRBV7-6 and TRBJ2-3; 13 bases line up with TRBD2. The V gene end was trimmed by 5 bases and the J gene end by 5 bases; junction bases not matched to a gene: 4. Germline values: CDR1 SGHVS, CDR2 FNYEAQ. The CDR3 consists of 15 residues. In DNA form, the CDR3 reads TGTGCCAGCAGCACTAGCGGGAGGGCCATAGATACGCAGTATTTT. Translated: CASSTSGRAIDTQYF.

The rearrangement links TRBV18 to TRBJ1-6; maybe TRBD1 (5 bases). The CDR3 sequence is 17 residues long. V was shortened by 3 bases and J by 7 bases, with 19 bases between the two germline ends. CDR1 and CDR2 (germline): KGHSH, LQKENI. The CDR3 is CASSPGTTHLLNSPLHF. In nucleotides, the CDR3 is TGTGCCAGCTCACCTGGGACCACCCACTTACTGAATTCACCCCTCCACTTT.

DNA of the CDR3: TGTGCCAGCAGTTTAGAGGTGAACACTGAAGCTTTCTTT. Translated: CASSLEVNTEAFF. V and J are TRBV12-3 or TRBV12-4 and TRBJ1-1; D is unresolved. The CDR3 loop spans 13 amino acids. The germline V and J ends were trimmed by 1 base and 0 bases, with 3 bases remaining between them.

This clone appeared once. The chain recombines TRBV10-3 with TRBJ2-3; D remains ambiguous. V was pared by 6 bases and J by 0 bases, with 4 bases between. CDR3 length: 12 amino acids. CDR1 is ENHRY and CDR2 is SYGVKD in the germline V gene. The CDR3 DNA is TGTGCCATCAGACTTAGCACAGATACGCAGTATTTT. Translating it yields CAIRLSTDTQYF.

This clone occurred once. The chain employs TRBV25-1 and TRBJ1-1, with D maybe TRBD1 (6 bases). V lost 3 bases and J lost 3, with 14 bases in between. CDR3 length: 15 amino acids. From germline, CDR1 is MGHDK and CDR2 SYGVNS. The CDR3 DNA is TGTGCCAGCAGTGATAGCATAGGGGGTGACACTGAAGCTTTCTTT. Encoded protein: CASSDSIGGDTEAFF.

The CDR3 DNA follows: TGTGCCAGCAGTTACGGCCCAGTCCCATCAAACTATGGCTACACCTTC. This codes for CASSYGPVPSNYGYTF. The rearrangement uses TRBV6-5 and TRBJ1-2; unclear D gene. Trimming took off 2 bases at V and 2 bases at J, with 15 bases between the two ends. The CDR3 runs to 16 residues. CDR1 is MNHEY, CDR2 SVGAGI, per germline.

The chain carries TRBV7-6 and TRBJ1-1; D remains ambiguous. Germline lookup yields CDR1 SGHVS and CDR2 FNYEAQ. V was cut by 0 bases and J by 3 bases, with 8 bases left in between. This CDR3 comprises 14 residues. The CDR3, as DNA: TGTGCCAGCAGCTTAGCTGGAAGGGACACTGAAGCTTTCTTT. Protein sequence: CASSLAGRDTEAFF.

The V gene is TRBV29-1, the J gene TRBJ1-5; no clear D gene. The length of the CDR3 is 14 residues. Germline CDR1 is SQVTM and CDR2 is ANQGSEA. The germline V and J ends were trimmed by 3 bases and 9 bases, with 18 bases remaining between them. DNA of the CDR3: TGCAGCGTTGATCCCGACCCCCCGAGAGGGCCCCAGCATTTT. As protein: CSVDPDPPRGPQHF.

The chain uses TRBV7-2 and TRBJ2-5, with D maybe TRBD1 (5 bases). There are 14 residues in the CDR3. CDR1 and CDR2 (germline): SGHTA, FQGNSA. The ends were cut back, 4 bases at V and 1 base at J, with 10 bases in the middle. CDR3 loop: CASSWRQGQETQYF. DNA of the CDR3: TGTGCCAGCAGCTGGCGGCAGGGCCAAGAGACCCAGTACTTC.

A single count supports this clone. DNA for the CDR3: TGTGCCAGCAGCCAAGGGGGGACTGACTCCTACGAGCAGTACTTC. Its translation is CASSQGGTDSYEQYF. The chain has TRBV16 and TRBJ2-7; tentative D call: TRBD2 (6 bases). Germline loops: CDR1 KGHSY, CDR2 FQNENV. V lost 2 bases and J lost 0, with 11 bases in between. The CDR3 sequence is 15 residues long.

The chain combines TRBV24-1 with TRBJ2-3; D possibly corresponds to TRBD1 (5 bases). This CDR3 spans 11 amino acids. Trimming took off 10 bases at V and 9 bases at J, with 13 bases between the two ends. Germline values: CDR1 KGHDR, CDR2 SFDVKD. In DNA form, the CDR3 reads TGTGCCACAGGGGTTCCAGGGACGCAGTATTTT. It yields the protein CATGVPGTQYF.

The rearrangement uses TRBV6-6 and TRBJ2-1; 12 bases are a match to TRBD2. The germline V gene encodes CDR1 MNHNY and CDR2 SVGAGI (reference sequence). Germline trimming cut 6 bases from V and 9 bases from J; bases unmatched to any gene: 9. The CDR3 extends over 15 amino acids. The CDR3 spells CASRPPTSGSFEQFF. The CDR3 DNA sequence: TGTGCCAGCAGGCCCCCGACTAGCGGGAGTTTTGAGCAGTTCTTC.

This clone was detected ten times or more. The genes are TRBV23-1 and TRBJ2-1; 10 positions match TRBD2. TRBV23-1 is annotated as an ORF whose role is uncertain. With 4 bases clipped from V and 4 bases from J, the junction kept 10 bases outside the gene matches. CDR3 length: 17 residues. CDR3 residues: CASSPGSSGRRYNEQFF. CDR3 bases: TGCGCCAGCAGTCCGGGGTCTAGCGGGAGAAGGTACAATGAGCAGTTCTTC.

The chain links TRBV6-5 to TRBJ2-7; 11 bases line up with TRBD2. From germline, CDR1 is MNHEY and CDR2 SVGAGI. The CDR3 consists of 15 residues. Losses at the gene ends were 6 bases for V and 6 bases for J; bases not matched to a gene: 10. The CDR3, as DNA: TGTGCCAGCAGATACACTAGCGGGAGTTTAGGCGAGCAGTACTTC. As protein: CASRYTSGSLGEQYF.

This chain links TRBV28 with TRBJ1-5; D is ambiguous. V was cut by 3 bases and J by 6 bases, with 9 bases left in between. This CDR3 is 13 amino acids long. Per the germline V gene, CDR1 is MDHEN and CDR2 is SYDVKM. CDR3 amino acids: CASSFMTGQPQHF. The CDR3 DNA follows: TGTGCCAGCAGTTTTATGACGGGTCAGCCCCAGCATTTT.

This chain joins TRBV10-3 and TRBJ1-1; no firm D call. Germline assignment: CDR1 ENHRY and CDR2 SYGVKD. The V and J ends lost 3 bases and 3 bases respectively, with 14 bases between them. The CDR3 spans 15 residues. The CDR3 bases are TGTGCCATCAGTGACCCGGTGGGTGGGGACACTGAAGCTTTCTTT. It is translated as CAISDPVGGDTEAFF.

This chain uses TRBV19 with TRBJ2-6, with D maybe TRBD1 (5 bases). The CDR3 is 18 residues long. Germline CDR1 is LNHDA and CDR2 is SQIVND (reference sequence). V was cut by 2 bases and J by 0 bases, with 14 bases left in between. The CDR3 region has the DNA TGTGCCAGTAGTATACGTAGGGGCACCAGCTCTGGGGCCAACGTCCTGACTTTC. Its protein is CASSIRRGTSSGANVLTF.

V usage is TRBV6-5 and J usage is TRBJ2-7; D perhaps matches TRBD2 (6 bases). CDR1 is MNHEY, CDR2 SVGAGI, per germline. The CDR3 loop spans 13 amino acids. The V gene lost 2 bases and the J gene lost 3 bases, with 8 bases spanning the gap. As DNA, the CDR3 is TGTGCCAGCAGTTACCCGGGGGTCTACGAGCAGTACGTC. Encoded protein: CASSYPGVYEQYV.

The chain combines TRBV19 with TRBJ1-4; 7 bases are a match to TRBD1. V gave up 5 bases and J gave up 6 bases; unmatched junction bases: 9. The CDR3 loop spans 15 amino acids. Germline V gives CDR1 LNHDA, CDR2 SQIVND (reference sequence). The CDR3 sequence is CASSSDRVTYEKLFF. Written as DNA, the CDR3 is TGTGCCAGTAGTTCCGACAGGGTTACTTATGAAAAACTGTTTTTT.